The 25 T cell receptor beta chains presented below share a single source sample, sequenced in a study of naive and memory T cell subsets. Noted treatment: skin biopsy from PPD injection site in Mantoux-positive individual. The library had UMIs added by 3' ligation of an oligonucleotide to TCR cDNA. The SP2 primer and nested alpha and beta constant region primers amplified ligated cDNA in four rounds. TCRdb processed the UMI-ligation and nested PCR reads anew with MiXCR; each CDR3 protein has one entry. The sample holds 30,000 to 35,000 distinct CDR3 sequences, approximately 6.7% seen once. Sequenced here: skin, sampled from a tuberculin skin test site. The receptors come from an adult in good health.

This clonotype was detected many times. V and J are TRBV7-9 and TRBJ2-2, with D perhaps being TRBD1 or TRBD2 (5 bases each). Germline V gives CDR1 SEHNR, CDR2 FQNEAQ (reference sequence). The CDR3 runs 14 residues. Trimming took 11 bases from V and 0 from J, leaving 13 bases between them. CDR3: CAFPRGPNTGELFF. DNA of the CDR3: TGTGCCTTTCCACGGGGCCCGAACACCGGGGAGCTGTTTTTT.

This clonotype was counted a few times. This may be a read error, as it is one base from a much larger clone. This chain connects TRBV7-2 to TRBJ2-2; TRBD2 is a possible D gene (6 bases). Trimming cost V 6 bases and J 6 bases, with 11 bases left between them. The CDR3 has 13 amino acids. The germline V gene has CDR1 SGHTA and CDR2 FQGNSA. For the CDR3, the DNA is TGTGCCAGCAGTAGGGACTGCTCCGGGGAGCTGTTTTTT. This gives the protein CASSRDCSGELFF.

This clonotype has ten or more counts. V usage is TRBV5-1 and J usage is TRBJ2-5; D may be TRBD1 (6 bases). The CDR3 consists of 16 residues. V lost 4 bases, J lost 5 bases, and 21 bases lay in between. CDR1 is SGHRS and CDR2 is YFSETQ in the germline V gene. The CDR3 loop reads CASSTGTTRRLETQYF. CDR3 coding DNA: TGCGCCAGCAGCACCGGGACAACAAGGAGGCTGGAGACCCAGTACTTC.

This clonotype was seen ten or more times. CDR3 sequence reads: CASSRAGGPPGELFF. CDR3 nucleotide sequence: TGTGCCAGCAGTCGAGCAGGGGGTCCCCCCGGGGAGCTGTTTTTT. The J gene is TRBJ2-2, the V gene TRBV6-1; TRBD1 matches 7 bases. Trimming at V came to 5 bases and at J to 6 bases, leaving 9 bases not matched to a gene. Germline V gene data show CDR1 as MNHNS and CDR2 as SASEGT. The CDR3 is made up of 15 amino acids.

In this sample, this clonotype turned up a few times. The V call is TRBV12-3 or TRBV12-4, the J call TRBJ1-5; no definite D call. V lost 3 bases, J lost 1 base, and 13 bases lay in between. The CDR3 loop spans 16 amino acids. This CDR3 is CASSFTGILSNQPQHF. The CDR3 coding sequence is TGTGCCAGCAGTTTTACTGGGATCCTGAGCAATCAGCCCCAGCATTTT.

The chain combines TRBV5-5 with TRBJ1-3, with D maybe TRBD1 (6 bases). Per germline, CDR1 SGHKS and CDR2 YYEKEE (reference sequence). CDR3 size: 15 residues. Trimming took off 3 bases at V and 0 bases at J, with 10 bases between the two ends. CDR3 sequence (DNA): TGTGCCAGCAGCTCGGACAGCCGCTCTGGAAACACCATATATTTT. It translates to CASSSDSRSGNTIYF.

In its sample, this clonotype was seen many times. V is TRBV5-1 and J is TRBJ2-1, with 8 bases aligning to TRBD2. V was clipped by 2 bases and J by 3 bases; unmatched bases: 4. In germline, CDR1 is SGHRS, CDR2 YFSETQ. This CDR3 is built from 15 residues. CDR3 DNA: TGCGCCAGCAGCTTCGGGACTAGTAACTACAATGAGCAGTTCTTC. It yields the protein CASSFGTSNYNEQFF.

This clonotype was picked up many times. The chain is built from TRBV11-2 and TRBJ1-1; TRBD1 agrees at 7 bases. V trimming: 2 bases; J trimming: 6 bases; junction bases outside the gene matches: 6. Germline values: CDR1 SGHAT, CDR2 FQNNGV. The CDR3 covers 14 residues. CDR3 nucleotide sequence: TGTGCCAGCAGCTTACCCACAGGGGCTTCTGAAGCTTTCTTT. Protein: CASSLPTGASEAFF.

The gene calls are TRBV7-2 and TRBJ2-2, with 7 bases identical to TRBD2. The CDR3 is 14 amino acids. J gave up 4 bases and V 5 bases, and 4 bases lay outside the gene matches. In germline, CDR1 is SGHTA, CDR2 FQGNSA. The DNA for the CDR3 is TGTGCCAGCAGCCCGGGACTAACCACCGGGGAGCTGTTTTTT. Protein: CASSPGLTTGELFF.

This clonotype was seen repeatedly, ten times or more. V usage is TRBV5-5 and J usage is TRBJ1-1; TRBD1 might be the D (5 bases). Trimming shortened V by 7 bases and J by 0 bases, and 10 bases separated the two germline ends. The germline gives CDR1 SGHKS, CDR2 YYEKEE (reference sequence). This CDR3 has 13 residues. DNA of the CDR3: TGTGCCAGCGGGGGGGACTTGAACACTGAAGCTTTCTTT. Encoded protein: CASGGDLNTEAFF.

In its sample, this clonotype was seen many times. The chain is built from TRBV7-8 and TRBJ2-3; 7 bases line up with TRBD1. After removal of 5 bases from V and 5 bases from J, the junction contained 1 base not matched to a gene. CDR1 and CDR2 from the germline V gene are SGHVS and FQNEAQ. The CDR3 contains 12 residues. CDR3 DNA: TGTGCCAGCAGCCGGGACAGAGATACGCAGTATTTT. Translated, it gives CASSRDRDTQYF.

The table lists this clonotype with many counts. This chain uses TRBV4-1 with TRBJ2-1; TRBD2 matches 11 bases. The CDR3 covers 16 residues. In germline, CDR1 is MGHRA, CDR2 YSYEKL. V trimming: 6 bases; J trimming: 6 bases; junction bases outside the gene matches: 10. The CDR3 coding sequence is TGCGCCAGCAGGGGGGTGTTGACTAGCGGGACCAATGAGCAGTTCTTC. Its translation: CASRGVLTSGTNEQFF.

This clonotype was seen only a few times. Because it lacks the conserved phenylalanine or tryptophan at the end, this CDR3 is likely a read error. The DNA is left out, because the CDR3 cannot be placed on it with certainty; the CDR3 is given as TCRdb lists it. The chain links TRBV19 to TRBJ1-1; the table calls TRBD1, which could not be checked here. Germline CDR1 reads LNHDA; CDR2 reads SQIVND (reference sequence). The CDR3 totals 11 residues, both ends included. The CDR3 region is CAPPDRAAIPN.

This clonotype was seen repeatedly, ten times or more. The J gene is TRBJ1-2, the V gene TRBV19; 8 positions agree with TRBD1. The CDR3 loop spans 16 amino acids. V trimming: 5 bases; J trimming: 7 bases; junction bases outside the gene matches: 15. Germline V gene sequence: CDR1 LNHDA, CDR2 SQIVND (reference sequence). The CDR3 nucleotides are TGTGCCAGTAGTGTAAGACTGGGACAGGCACCTTTTGGCTACACCTTC. Its protein is CASSVRLGQAPFGYTF. Full variable domain (outside the CDR3, taken from reference TRBV19 and TRBJ1-2): DGGITQSPKYLFRKEGQNVTLSCEQNLNHDAMYWYRQDPGQGLRLIYYSQIVNDFQKGDIAEGYSVSREKKESFPLTVTSAQKNPTAFYLCASSVRLGQAPFGYTFGSGTRLTVV.

The V gene is TRBV29-1, the J gene TRBJ2-5, with 10 bases fitting TRBD1. The V and J ends lost 0 bases and 2 bases, in that order; junction bases with no gene match: 9. This CDR3 is built from 17 residues. Germline CDR1 is SQVTM and CDR2 is ANQGSEA. The CDR3 DNA sequence: TGCAGCGTTGAAGACCTCCGGACAGGGGGAAGGCAAGAGACCCAGTACTTC. It specifies CSVEDLRTGGRQETQYF. The full variable domain, rest sourced from reference TRBV29-1 and TRBJ2-5, is SAVISQKPSRDICQRGTSLTIQCQVDSQVTMMFWYRQQPGQSLTLIATANQGSEATYESGFVIDKFPISRPNLTFSTLTVSNMSPEDSSIYLCSVEDLRTGGRQETQYFGPGTRLLVL.

The CDR3 DNA follows: TGTGCCAGCACTAAACGGGGGCTGCCCTACGAGCAGTACTTC. Translating it yields CASTKRGLPYEQYF. The chain couples TRBV25-1 to TRBJ2-7, with D possibly being TRBD1 or TRBD2 (6 bases each). Germline CDR1 MGHDK, CDR2 SYGVNS. The CDR3 length is 14 residues. V lost 7 bases and J 2 bases, leaving 15 bases between the germline ends.

This clonotype came up a few times. V usage is TRBV27 and J usage is TRBJ1-1; 7 bases are shared with TRBD1. CDR3 length: 16 amino acids. The junction had 11 bases not matched to a gene; V was cut back by 3 bases and J by 4 bases. Germline CDR1 MNHEY, CDR2 SMNVEV (reference sequence). The CDR3 nucleotides are TGTGCCAGCAGTTTTCTTTCCGCCGACAGGGCCACTGAAGCTTTCTTT. Its translation is CASSFLSADRATEAFF.

The rearrangement uses TRBV7-8 and TRBJ2-1; D remains ambiguous. V lost 1 base, J lost 9 bases, and 7 bases lay in between. Germline V gene sequence: CDR1 SGHVS, CDR2 FQNEAQ. This CDR3 has 12 amino acids. The CDR3 loop is CASSLDRTEQFF. Here the CDR3 DNA reads TGTGCCAGCAGCTTAGATCGGACTGAGCAGTTCTTC.

This clonotype was seen more than once but under ten times. Germline is not matched at one junction end, which may reflect a read error. This chain uses TRBV25-1 with TRBJ1-3; D is uncertain. The CDR3 extends over 13 amino acids. The germline gives CDR1 MGHDK, CDR2 SYGVNS. DNA of the CDR3: TGTGCCAGCACTGAAGGGTGGAGGAACACCATATATTTT. Translating it yields CASTEGWRNTIYF.

Remarks on this clonotype: A single base separates this from a much larger clone, so it may be a read error. Lacking the conserved final phenylalanine or tryptophan, this CDR3 likely reflects a read error. J is TRBJ2-3 and V is TRBV7-3, with 8 nucleotides matching TRBD1. The germline V gene encodes CDR1 SGHTA and CDR2 FQGTGA. The V and J ends lost 5 bases and 1 base, in that order; junction bases with no gene match: 5. The CDR3 spans 15 residues. For the CDR3, the DNA is TGTGCCAGCAGCAAGGACAGGGTCGGCACAGATACGCAGTATTAT. Protein sequence: CASSKDRVGTDTQYY.

As for this clonotype: This may arise from a read error, as a much more abundant clone is one base away. The chain uses TRBV13 and TRBJ1-2; 8 nucleotides line up with TRBD1. This CDR3 spans 14 amino acids. Germline CDR1 is PRHDT and CDR2 is FYEKMQ (reference sequence). V lost 5 bases and J lost 6; bases outside the gene matches: 8. In nucleotides, the CDR3 is TGTGCCAGCAGCCACCGACAGGGGAGGCATGGCTACACCTTC. Translating gives CASSHRQGRHGYTF.

This clonotype counts as medium-sized. The chain has TRBV7-8 and TRBJ2-7; perhaps TRBD2 as D (5 bases). This CDR3 region has 15 residues. Trimming removed 5 bases from V and 0 bases from J, with 14 bases in between. CDR1 SGHVS and CDR2 FQNEAQ come from the germline V gene. The CDR3 bases are TGTGCCAGCAGCCTGGGAGCGGCAAGCTCCTACGAGCAGTACTTC. This gives the protein CASSLGAASSYEQYF.

This clonotype was recorded many times. The chain joins TRBV6-2 or TRBV6-3 to TRBJ2-1; D is unclear. The ends were cut back, 5 bases at V and 8 bases at J, with 16 bases in the middle. From germline, CDR1 is MNHEY and CDR2 SVGEGT. The CDR3 covers 14 residues. CDR3 DNA: TGTGCCAGCAGTAACCTGTTACGAACCGATGAGCAGTTCTTC. Its protein is CASSNLLRTDEQFF.

This clonotype was seen many times. The CDR3 coding sequence is TGCAGTGCTAGCCGGACAGGGGGTCTTGAAAAACTGTTTTTT. Protein: CSASRTGGLEKLFF. The rearrangement joins TRBV20-1 to TRBJ1-4; TRBD1 agrees at 10 bases. The CDR3 extends over 14 amino acids. Unmatched junction bases numbered 5, after V lost 3 bases and J lost 7 bases. Germline V lookup: CDR1 DFQATT, CDR2 SNEGSKA (reference sequence).

The chain combines TRBV11-2 with TRBJ2-3; perhaps TRBD2 as D (6 bases). CDR3 length: 16 amino acids. Between the trimmed V and J ends, which lost 5 bases and 2 bases, there was a span of 17 bases. Germline assignment: CDR1 SGHAT and CDR2 FQNNGV. CDR3 sequence: CASSIYSGTVTDTQYF. Written as DNA, the CDR3 is TGTGCCAGCAGCATATATTCCGGGACTGTCACAGATACGCAGTATTTT.